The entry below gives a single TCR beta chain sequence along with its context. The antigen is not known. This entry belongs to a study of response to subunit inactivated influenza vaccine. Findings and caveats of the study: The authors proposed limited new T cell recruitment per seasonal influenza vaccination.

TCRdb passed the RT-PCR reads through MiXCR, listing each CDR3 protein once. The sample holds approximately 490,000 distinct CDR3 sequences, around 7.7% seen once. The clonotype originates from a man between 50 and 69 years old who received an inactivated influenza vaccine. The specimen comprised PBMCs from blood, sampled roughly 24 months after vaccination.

The CDR3 DNA sequence: TGTGCCAGCACCCGGGCCGGGCCCGGGGAGCTGTTTTTT. This gives the protein CASTRAGPGELFF. The V call is TRBV6-1, the J call TRBJ2-2; D unresolved. V dropped 7 bases and J dropped 6 bases, with 12 bases sitting between them. The V gene's germline CDR1 is MNHNS and CDR2 SASEGT. There are 13 residues in the CDR3.